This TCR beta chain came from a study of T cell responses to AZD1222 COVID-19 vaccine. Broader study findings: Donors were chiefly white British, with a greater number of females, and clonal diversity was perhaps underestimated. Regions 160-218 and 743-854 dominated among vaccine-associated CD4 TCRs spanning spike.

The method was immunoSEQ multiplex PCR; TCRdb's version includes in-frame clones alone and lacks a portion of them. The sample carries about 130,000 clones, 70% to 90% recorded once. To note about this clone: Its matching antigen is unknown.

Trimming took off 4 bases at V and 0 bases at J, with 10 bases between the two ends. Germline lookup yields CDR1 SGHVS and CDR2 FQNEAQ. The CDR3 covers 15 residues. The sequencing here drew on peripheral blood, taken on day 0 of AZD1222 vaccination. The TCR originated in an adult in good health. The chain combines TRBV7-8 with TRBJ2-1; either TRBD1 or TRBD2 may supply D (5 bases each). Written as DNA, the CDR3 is TGTGCCAGCAGCTGGGACGGCAGCTCCTACAATGAGCAGTTCTTC. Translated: CASSWDGSSYNEQFF.